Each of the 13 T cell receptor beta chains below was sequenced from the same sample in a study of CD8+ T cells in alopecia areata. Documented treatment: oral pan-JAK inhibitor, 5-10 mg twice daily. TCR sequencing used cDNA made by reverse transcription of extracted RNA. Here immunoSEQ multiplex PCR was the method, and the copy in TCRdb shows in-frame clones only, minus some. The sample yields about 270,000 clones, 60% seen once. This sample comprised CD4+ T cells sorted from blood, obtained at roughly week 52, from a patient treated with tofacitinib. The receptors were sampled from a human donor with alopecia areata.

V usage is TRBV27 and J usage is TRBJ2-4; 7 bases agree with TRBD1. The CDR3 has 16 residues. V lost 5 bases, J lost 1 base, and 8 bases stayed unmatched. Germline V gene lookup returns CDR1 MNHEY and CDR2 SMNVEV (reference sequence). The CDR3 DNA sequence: TGTGCCAGCAGTCCGATATACAGGGGTGCCAAAAACATTCAGTACTTC. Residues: CASSPIYRGAKNIQYF.

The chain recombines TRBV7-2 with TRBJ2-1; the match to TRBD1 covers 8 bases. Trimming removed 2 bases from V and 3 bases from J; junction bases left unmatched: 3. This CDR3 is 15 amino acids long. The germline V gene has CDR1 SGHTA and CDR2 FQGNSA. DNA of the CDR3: TGTGCCAGCAGCTTATCGGGACAGGACTACAATGAGCAGTTCTTC. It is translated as CASSLSGQDYNEQFF.

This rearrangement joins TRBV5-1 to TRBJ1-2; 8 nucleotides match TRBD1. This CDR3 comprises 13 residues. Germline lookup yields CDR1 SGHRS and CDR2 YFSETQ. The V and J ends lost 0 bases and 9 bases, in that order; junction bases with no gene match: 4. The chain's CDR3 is CASSLETGVRYTF. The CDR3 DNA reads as TGCGCCAGCAGCTTGGAGACAGGGGTTCGCTACACCTTC.

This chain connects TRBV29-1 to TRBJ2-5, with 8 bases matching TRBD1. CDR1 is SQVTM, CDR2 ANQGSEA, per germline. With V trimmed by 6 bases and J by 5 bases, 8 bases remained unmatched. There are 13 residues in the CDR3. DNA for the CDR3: TGCAGCGTCGATGGACAGGGTTGGGAGACCCAGTACTTC. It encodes CSVDGQGWETQYF.

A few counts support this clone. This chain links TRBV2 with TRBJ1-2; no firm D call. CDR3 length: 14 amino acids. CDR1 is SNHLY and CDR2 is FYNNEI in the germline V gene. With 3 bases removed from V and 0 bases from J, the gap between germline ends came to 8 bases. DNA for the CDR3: TGTGCCAGCAGTGAGAAGAATACTAACTATGGCTACACCTTC. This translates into CASSEKNTNYGYTF.

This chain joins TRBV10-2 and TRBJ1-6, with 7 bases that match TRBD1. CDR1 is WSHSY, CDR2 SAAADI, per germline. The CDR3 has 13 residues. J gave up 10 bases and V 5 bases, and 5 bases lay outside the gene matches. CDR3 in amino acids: CASSNRGGSPLHF. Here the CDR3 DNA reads TGCGCCAGCAGTAACAGGGGTGGCTCACCCCTCCACTTT.

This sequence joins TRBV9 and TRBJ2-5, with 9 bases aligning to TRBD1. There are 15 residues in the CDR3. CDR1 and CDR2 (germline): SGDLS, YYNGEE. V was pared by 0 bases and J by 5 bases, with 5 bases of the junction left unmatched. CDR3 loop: CASSVGTGDTETQYF. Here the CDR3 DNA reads TGTGCCAGCAGCGTAGGGACAGGGGATACGGAGACCCAGTACTTC.

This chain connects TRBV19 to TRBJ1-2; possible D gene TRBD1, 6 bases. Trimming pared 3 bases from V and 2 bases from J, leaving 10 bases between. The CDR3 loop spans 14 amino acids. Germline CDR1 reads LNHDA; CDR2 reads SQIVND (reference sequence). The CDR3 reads CASSMPGANYGYTF. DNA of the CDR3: TGTGCCAGTAGTATGCCAGGGGCGAACTATGGCTACACCTTC.

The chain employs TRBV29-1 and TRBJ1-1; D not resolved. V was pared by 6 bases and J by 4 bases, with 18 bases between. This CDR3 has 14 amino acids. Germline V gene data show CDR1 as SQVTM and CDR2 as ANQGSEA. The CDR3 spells CSVGKGGGFTEAFF. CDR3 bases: TGCAGCGTGGGGAAGGGTGGTGGGTTCACTGAAGCTTTCTTT.

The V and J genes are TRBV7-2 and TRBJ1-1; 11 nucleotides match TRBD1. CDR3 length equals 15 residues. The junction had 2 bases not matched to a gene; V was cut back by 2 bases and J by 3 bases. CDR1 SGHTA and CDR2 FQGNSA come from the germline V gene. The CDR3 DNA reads TGTGCCAGCAGCTTACGGACAGGGGGCTACACTGAAGCTTTCTTT. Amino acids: CASSLRTGGYTEAFF. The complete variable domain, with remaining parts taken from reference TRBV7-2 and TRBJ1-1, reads GAGVSQSPSNKVTEKGKDVELRCDPISGHTALYWYRQSLGQGLEFLIYFQGNSAPDKSGLPSDRFSAERTGGSVSTLTIQRTQQEDSAVYLCASSLRTGGYTEAFFGQGTRLTVV.

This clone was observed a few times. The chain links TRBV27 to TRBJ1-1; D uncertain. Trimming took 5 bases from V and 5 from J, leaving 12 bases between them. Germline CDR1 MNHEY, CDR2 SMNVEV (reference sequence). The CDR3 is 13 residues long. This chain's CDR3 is CASSPRGWTEAFF. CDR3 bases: TGTGCCAGCAGTCCCCGCGGTTGGACTGAAGCTTTCTTT.

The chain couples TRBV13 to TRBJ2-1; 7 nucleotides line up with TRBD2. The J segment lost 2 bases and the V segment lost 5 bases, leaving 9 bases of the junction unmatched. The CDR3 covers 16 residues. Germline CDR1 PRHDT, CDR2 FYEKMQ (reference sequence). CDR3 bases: TGTGCCAGCAGCGGGGGACTAAATCGCGCCTACAATGAGCAGTTCTTC. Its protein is CASSGGLNRAYNEQFF.

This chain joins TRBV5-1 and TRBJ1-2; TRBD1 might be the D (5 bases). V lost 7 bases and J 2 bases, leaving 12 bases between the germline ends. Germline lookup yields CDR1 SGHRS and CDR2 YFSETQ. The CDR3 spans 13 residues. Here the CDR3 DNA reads TGCGCCAGCCGCCGGGACGGGAACTATGGCTACACCTTC. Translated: CASRRDGNYGYTF.